This T cell receptor (beta chain) originates from a study of blood T cell repertoires in COVID-19. At the level of the study: Both acute and convalescent COVID-19 samples were obtained from the United States, Italy and Spain. PBMCs, B-cell-depleted T cells, or T cells were the source of the cDNA or gDNA that made up the material.

The V gene's germline CDR1 is LNHDA and CDR2 SQIVND (reference sequence). The CDR3 length is 14 residues. The germline V and J ends were trimmed by 1 base and 3 bases, with 7 bases remaining between them. As handled by the study authors: Using reference gene primer amplification, nucleated cell counts were estimated. TCRdb's table, derived via immunoSEQ multiplex PCR, lists solely in-frame clones and lacks some. Clone size and the V and J calls come from that table; the DNA yielded D and trimming. The table records approximately 180,000 clones, 87% of them present only once. The V and J genes are TRBV19 and TRBJ1-3; TRBD1 might be the D (5 bases). This TCR came from a woman between 50 and 59 years old with acute or convalescent COVID-19. Sequenced material: peripheral blood. The CDR3 sequence: CASSIGRVGNTIYF. CDR3 nucleotides: TGTGCCAGTAGTATAGGCAGGGTTGGAAACACCATATATTTT.